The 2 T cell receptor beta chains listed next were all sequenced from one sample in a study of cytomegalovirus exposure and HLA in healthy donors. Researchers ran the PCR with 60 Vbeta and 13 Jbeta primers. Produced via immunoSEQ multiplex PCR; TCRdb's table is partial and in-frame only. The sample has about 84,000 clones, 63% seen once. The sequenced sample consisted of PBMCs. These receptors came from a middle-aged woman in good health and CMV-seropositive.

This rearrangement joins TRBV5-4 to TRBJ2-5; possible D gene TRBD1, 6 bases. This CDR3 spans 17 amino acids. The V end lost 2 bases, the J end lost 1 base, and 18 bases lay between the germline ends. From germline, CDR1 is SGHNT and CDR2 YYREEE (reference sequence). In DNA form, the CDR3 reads TGTGCCAGCAGCTTATGGACAGACCCAAGACCCCAAGAGACCCAGTACTTC. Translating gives CASSLWTDPRPQETQYF.

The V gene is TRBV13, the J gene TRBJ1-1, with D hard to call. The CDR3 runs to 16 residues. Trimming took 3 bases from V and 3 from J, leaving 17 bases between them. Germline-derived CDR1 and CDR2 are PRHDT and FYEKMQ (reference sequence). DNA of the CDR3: TGTGCCAGCAGCTTGAGGAGCCCCGGGGATTACACTGAAGCTTTCTTT. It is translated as CASSLRSPGDYTEAFF.